The rows below give T cell receptor beta chains drawn from one sample of a study of beta chain features in type 1 diabetes. Profiling relied on immunoSEQ multiplex PCR, and the TCRdb table lists in-frame clones only, not all of them. The sample has about 53,000 clones, roughly 52% seen once. Sequences were obtained from Tregs from blood. The receptors derive from a woman aged 40 to 50 with type 1 diabetes. CDR3s include the opening cysteine and the closing phenylalanine or tryptophan. A D gene is named only where the DNA matches it firmly. Some rows have no size entry. The others give once, few or many, or a class for an expanded clone.

size: few; V: TRBV5-1; D: .; J: TRBJ1-1; CDR3: CASSSGQTRGAEAFF; DNA: TGCGCCAGCAGCTCCGGACAGACAAGGGGCGCTGAAGCTTTCTTT
size: .; V: TRBV28; D: TRBD1; J: TRBJ1-5; CDR3: CASSPGTDRNQPQHF; DNA: TGTGCCAGCAGTCCCGGGACAGATCGCAATCAGCCCCAGCATTTT
size: once; V: TRBV7-2; D: .; J: TRBJ1-5; CDR3: CASSPTKNSNQPQHF; DNA: TGTGCCAGCAGCCCAACTAAGAATAGCAATCAGCCCCAGCATTTT
size: .; V: TRBV5-1; D: .; J: TRBJ1-1; CDR3: CASSYAGVTEAFF; DNA: TGCGCCAGCAGCTACGCAGGGGTAACTGAAGCTTTCTTT
size: .; V: TRBV27; D: TRBD2; J: TRBJ2-1; CDR3: CASSAGLASSSYNEQFF; DNA: TGTGCCAGCAGCGCCGGACTAGCGTCGAGCTCCTACAATGAGCAGTTCTTC
size: .; V: TRBV28; D: TRBD1; J: TRBJ1-2; CDR3: CASSSLPAGQGGGGYTF; DNA: TGTGCCAGCAGTTCCCTCCCCGCGGGACAGGGAGGTGGTGGCTACACCTTC
size: .; V: TRBV4-1; D: .; J: TRBJ1-1; CDR3: CASSQVGQKNTEAFF; DNA: TGCGCCAGCAGCCAAGTAGGACAGAAGAACACTGAAGCTTTCTTT
size: .; V: TRBV4-3; D: TRBD2; J: TRBJ2-7; CDR3: CASSQEWREPLYEQYF; DNA: TGCGCCAGCAGCCAAGAATGGCGGGAGCCTTTATACGAGCAGTACTTC
size: .; V: TRBV11-2; D: .; J: TRBJ2-1; CDR3: CASSPEVRSEQFF; DNA: TGTGCCAGCAGCCCCGAGGTACGCAGTGAGCAGTTCTTC
size: .; V: TRBV6-6; D: .; J: TRBJ2-7; CDR3: CASSRSGFEQYF; DNA: TGTGCCAGCAGTCGCTCAGGGTTCGAGCAGTACTTC
size: once; V: TRBV7-2; D: .; J: TRBJ2-7; CDR3: CASSSLGGEQYF; DNA: TGTGCCAGCAGCTCCCTAGGCGGGGAGCAGTACTTC
size: .; V: TRBV7-2; D: .; J: TRBJ1-1; CDR3: CASSLVWGVPEAFF; DNA: TGTGCCAGCAGCTTAGTATGGGGGGTTCCTGAAGCTTTCTTT
size: few; V: TRBV5-4; D: .; J: TRBJ2-5; CDR3: CASSHSGIQETQYF; DNA: TGTGCCAGCAGCCATTCCGGGATACAAGAGACCCAGTACTTC
size: few; V: TRBV7-9; D: .; J: TRBJ2-7; CDR3: CASSLEVAGYEQYF; DNA: TGTGCCAGCAGCTTAGAAGTAGCCGGCTACGAGCAGTACTTC
size: few; V: TRBV6-1; D: TRBD1; J: TRBJ2-7; CDR3: CASNIGQGTYEQYF; DNA: TGTGCCAGCAATATTGGACAGGGGACCTACGAGCAGTACTTC
size: .; V: TRBV5-1; D: .; J: TRBJ2-2; CDR3: CASSSAGATSGELFF; DNA: TGCGCCAGCAGCTCCGCGGGGGCCACGTCCGGGGAGCTGTTTTTT
size: .; V: TRBV2; D: TRBD1; J: TRBJ2-5; CDR3: CASRRNPRDRETQYF; DNA: TGTGCCAGCAGGCGTAACCCCCGGGACAGGGAGACCCAGTACTTC
size: few; V: TRBV6-6; D: TRBD1; J: TRBJ2-1; CDR3: CASSVGQSSYNEQFF; DNA: TGTGCCAGCAGTGTGGGACAGAGCTCCTACAATGAGCAGTTCTTC
size: few; V: TRBV19; D: .; J: TRBJ1-3; CDR3: CASRDTGRSGNTIYF; DNA: TGTGCCAGTAGAGATACAGGGCGCTCTGGAAACACCATATATTTT
size: .; V: TRBV11-2; D: .; J: TRBJ2-1; CDR3: CASSPGLREQFF; DNA: TGTGCCAGCTCCCCCGGGTTGAGAGAGCAGTTCTTC
size: few; V: TRBV7-2; D: .; J: TRBJ1-1; CDR3: CASSPEGATEAFF; DNA: TGTGCCAGCAGCCCGGAAGGAGCCACTGAAGCTTTCTTT
size: .; V: TRBV5-5; D: .; J: TRBJ2-1; CDR3: CASSGGTLSYNEQFF; DNA: TGTGCCAGCAGCGGCGGGACTCTCTCCTACAATGAGCAGTTCTTC
size: .; V: TRBV7-3; D: TRBD2; J: TRBJ2-1; CDR3: CASSVWGGNEQFF; DNA: TGTGCCAGCAGCGTTTGGGGGGGCAATGAGCAGTTCTTC
size: .; V: TRBV14; D: .; J: TRBJ1-2; CDR3: CASSQDTGIGYGYTF; DNA: TGTGCCAGCAGCCAAGATACCGGGATAGGCTATGGCTACACCTTC
size: .; V: TRBV15; D: .; J: TRBJ1-2; CDR3: CATSSATQSGNYGYTF; DNA: TGTGCCACCAGCAGTGCCACGCAATCAGGGAACTATGGCTACACCTTC
size: few; V: TRBV7-2; D: .; J: TRBJ1-2; CDR3: CASSPDSYGYTF; DNA: TGTGCCAGCAGCCCGGACAGCTATGGCTACACCTTC
size: once; V: TRBV5-1; D: .; J: TRBJ2-3; CDR3: CASSGGWADTQYF; DNA: TGCGCCAGCAGCGGCGGGTGGGCGGATACGCAGTATTTT
size: few; V: TRBV29-1; D: .; J: TRBJ2-7; CDR3: CSTSGARGEQYF; DNA: TGCAGCACCTCCGGGGCCCGGGGGGAGCAGTACTTC
size: .; V: TRBV29-1; D: TRBD2; J: TRBJ2-7; CDR3: CSAIVAGGLSYEQYF; DNA: TGCAGCGCTATCGTAGCGGGGGGTCTCTCCTACGAGCAGTACTTC
size: .; V: TRBV4-2; D: .; J: TRBJ2-5; CDR3: CASSHSGIQETQYF; DNA: TGTGCCAGCAGCCATTCCGGGATACAAGAGACCCAGTACTTC
size: once; V: TRBV25-1; D: .; J: TRBJ2-2; CDR3: CASSSRGNTGELFF; DNA: TGTGCCAGCAGTTCACGGGGGAACACCGGGGAGCTGTTTTTT
size: .; V: TRBV2; D: .; J: TRBJ1-2; CDR3: CASSEQGGLGYTF; DNA: TGTGCCAGCAGTGAACAGGGTGGTCTTGGCTACACCTTC
size: .; V: TRBV7-3; D: TRBD1; J: TRBJ1-6; CDR3: CASSYGTGASPLHF; DNA: TGTGCCAGCAGCTACGGGACAGGGGCTTCACCCCTCCACTTT
size: .; V: TRBV7-6; D: TRBD1; J: TRBJ2-1; CDR3: CASSAGRGQPWGNEQFF; DNA: TGTGCCAGCAGCGCGGGTAGGGGGCAGCCTTGGGGCAATGAGCAGTTCTTC
size: .; V: TRBV2; D: .; J: TRBJ1-4; CDR3: CASSEQGKATNEKLFF; DNA: TGTGCCAGCAGTGAACAGGGGAAAGCAACTAATGAAAAACTGTTTTTT
size: .; V: TRBV7-2; D: .; J: TRBJ2-1; CDR3: CASSFDSAPSSYNEQFF; DNA: TGTGCCAGCAGCTTCGACTCTGCCCCTAGCTCCTACAATGAGCAGTTCTTC
size: once; V: TRBV10-3; D: .; J: TRBJ1-5; CDR3: CAISERVDNQPQHF; DNA: TGTGCCATCAGTGAGAGAGTCGACAATCAGCCCCAGCATTTT
size: .; V: TRBV7-2; D: TRBD2; J: TRBJ2-1; CDR3: CASSPWTSGSNEQFF; DNA: TGTGCCAGCAGCCCCTGGACTAGCGGGAGCAATGAGCAGTTCTTC
size: .; V: TRBV18; D: TRBD1; J: TRBJ1-5; CDR3: CASSPGGTGVGQPQHF; DNA: TGTGCCAGCTCACCAGGCGGGACAGGGGTAGGTCAGCCCCAGCATTTT
size: once; V: TRBV10-3; D: .; J: TRBJ2-2; CDR3: CAISDDRIGSGELFF; DNA: TGTGCCATCAGTGACGACAGGATAGGATCCGGGGAGCTGTTTTTT
size: .; V: TRBV7-8; D: .; J: TRBJ1-5; CDR3: CASSLVGRNQPQHF; DNA: TGTGCCAGCAGCCTGGTGGGGCGCAATCAGCCCCAGCATTTT
size: .; V: TRBV7-2; D: .; J: TRBJ2-7; CDR3: CASSFFGGGGRDEQYF; DNA: TGTGCCAGCAGCTTCTTCGGGGGCGGGGGTCGGGACGAGCAGTACTTC
size: few; V: TRBV5-4; D: .; J: TRBJ2-6; CDR3: CASSPWTTGANVLTF; DNA: TGTGCCAGCAGCCCCTGGACAACTGGGGCCAACGTCCTGACTTTC
size: .; V: TRBV4-3; D: .; J: TRBJ2-4; CDR3: CASSQAPGAKNIQYF; DNA: TGCGCCAGCAGCCAAGCCCCAGGGGCCAAAAACATTCAGTACTTC
size: .; V: TRBV7-2; D: TRBD1; J: TRBJ2-5; CDR3: CASSLGTGGYLETQYF; DNA: TGTGCCAGCAGCTTAGGGACAGGGGGCTATTTGGAGACCCAGTACTTC
size: few; V: TRBV7-3; D: TRBD2; J: TRBJ2-1; CDR3: CASSFSGSSYNEQFF; DNA: TGTGCCAGCAGCTTTAGCGGGAGCTCCTACAATGAGCAGTTCTTC
size: .; V: TRBV19; D: .; J: TRBJ1-1; CDR3: CASSIGVGTEAFF; DNA: TGTGCCAGTAGTATCGGGGTCGGCACTGAAGCTTTCTTT
size: .; V: TRBV2; D: .; J: TRBJ2-7; CDR3: CASSRSGYEQYF; DNA: TGTGCCAGCAGTCGTTCAGGCTACGAGCAGTACTTC
size: .; V: TRBV19; D: .; J: TRBJ2-6; CDR3: CASSIGAFGGAGANVLTF; DNA: TGTGCCAGTAGTATAGGGGCCTTTGGAGGCGCTGGGGCCAACGTCCTGACTTTC
size: .; V: TRBV6-5; D: TRBD2; J: TRBJ2-1; CDR3: CASNRLAGSYNEQFF; DNA: TGTGCCAGCAATAGACTAGCGGGGTCCTACAATGAGCAGTTCTTC
size: .; V: TRBV28; D: .; J: TRBJ1-1; CDR3: CASLGGGARTEAFF; DNA: TGTGCCAGCTTGGGCGGGGGGGCGCGGACTGAAGCTTTCTTT
size: .; V: TRBV6-5; D: .; J: TRBJ1-2; CDR3: CASRGQGYYGYTF; DNA: TGTGCCAGCAGGGGGCAGGGTTACTATGGCTACACCTTC
size: few; V: TRBV18; D: .; J: TRBJ2-5; CDR3: CASSPQRGEETQYF; DNA: TGTGCCAGCTCACCGCAAAGGGGCGAAGAGACCCAGTACTTC
size: .; V: TRBV28; D: .; J: TRBJ1-2; CDR3: CASSFGQTGYTF; DNA: TGTGCCAGCAGTTTCGGACAGACGGGCTACACCTTC
size: .; V: TRBV7-3; D: TRBD1; J: TRBJ2-6; CDR3: CASSYGQGAPGANVLTF; DNA: TGTGCCAGCAGCTACGGACAGGGGGCTCCTGGGGCCAACGTCCTGACTTTC
size: .; V: TRBV7-9; D: TRBD1; J: TRBJ1-5; CDR3: CASSREGAWQPQHF; DNA: TGTGCCAGCAGCCGGGAGGGGGCTTGGCAGCCCCAGCATTTT
size: few; V: TRBV28; D: .; J: TRBJ1-5; CDR3: CASSSYRVSNQPQHF; DNA: TGTGCCAGCAGTTCCTACAGGGTTTCGAACCAGCCCCAGCATTTT